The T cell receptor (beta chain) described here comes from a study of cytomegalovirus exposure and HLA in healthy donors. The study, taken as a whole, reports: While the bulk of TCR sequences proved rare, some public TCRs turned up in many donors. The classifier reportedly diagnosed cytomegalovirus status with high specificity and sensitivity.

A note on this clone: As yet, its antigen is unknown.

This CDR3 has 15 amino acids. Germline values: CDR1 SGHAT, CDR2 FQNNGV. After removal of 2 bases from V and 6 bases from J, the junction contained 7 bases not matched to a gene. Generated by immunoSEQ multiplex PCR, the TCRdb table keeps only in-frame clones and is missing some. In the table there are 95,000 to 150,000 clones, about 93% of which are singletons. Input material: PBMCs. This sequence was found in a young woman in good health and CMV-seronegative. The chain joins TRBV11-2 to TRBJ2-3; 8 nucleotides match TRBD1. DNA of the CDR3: TGTGCCAGCAGCTTAAAACTCAGGGGGCTGGATACGCAGTATTTT. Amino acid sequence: CASSLKLRGLDTQYF.